These 32 T cell receptor beta chains came from one sample sequenced in a study of regulatory T cells in long-lasting Graves disease. Documented time point: persistent/refractory GD, antithyroid drugs over 5 years with positive TRAb. Extracted RNA from PBMCs served as the source of the TCR library. Arm-PCR of CDR3 regions with iRepertoire HTBI primers generated TCR beta libraries. TCRdb re-derived calls from the multiplex PCR reads in MiXCR, one entry per CDR3 protein. The sample includes some 420,000 distinct CDR3 sequences, about 20% of them seen just once. Sequencing used peripheral blood mononuclear cells (PBMCs), obtained when the disease was refractory, from a patient treated with antithyroid drugs. Receptors originate from a female donor with Graves disease.

This clonotype was seen more than once but under ten times. The chain is built from TRBV30 and TRBJ2-5; 7 bases map to TRBD2. Germline assignment: CDR1 GTSNPN and CDR2 SVGIG (reference sequence). This CDR3 spans 13 amino acids. J lost 2 bases, V lost 5 bases, and 5 bases had no gene match. The CDR3 protein is CAWGGSGQETQYF. DNA for the CDR3: TGTGCCTGGGGAGGTAGCGGGCAAGAGACCCAGTACTTC.

In this sample, this clonotype turned up a few times. The V gene is TRBV5-1, the J gene TRBJ2-7; D is ambiguous. This CDR3 comprises 13 residues. CDR1 is SGHRS and CDR2 is YFSETQ in the germline V gene. Trimming removed 2 bases at V and 0 bases at J, with 6 bases between. CDR3 in amino acids: CASSFNPSYEQYF. The CDR3 coding sequence is TGCGCCAGCAGCTTTAACCCCTCCTACGAGCAGTACTTC.

CDR3 region: CASSQVGNNEQFF. For the CDR3, the DNA is TGTGCCAGCAGCCAAGTAGGAAACAATGAGCAGTTCTTC. The chain combines TRBV4-2 with TRBJ2-1, with no clear D. Trimming shortened V by 1 base and J by 5 bases, and 6 bases separated the two germline ends. The germline gives CDR1 LGHNA, CDR2 YNFKEQ. The CDR3 is 13 residues long.

The chain recombines TRBV27 with TRBJ1-1; D is uncertain. V was shortened by 4 bases and J by 1 base, with 7 bases between the two germline ends. The germline CDR1 and CDR2 sequences are MNHEY and SMNVEV (reference sequence). The CDR3 runs to 13 residues. CDR3 DNA: TGTGCCAGCAGTTCTTCAGCGAACACTGAAGCTTTCTTT. Protein sequence: CASSSSANTEAFF.

This clonotype was seen a handful of times. In DNA, the CDR3 is TGTGCCAGCAGCTTAGTCGCAGGAGCCACTCTAGGTGAAGCTTTCTTT. It encodes CASSLVAGATLGEAFF. The V and J genes are TRBV11-2 and TRBJ1-1; D gene uncertain. V dropped 1 base and J dropped 7 bases, with 19 bases sitting between them. Germline V gene sequence: CDR1 SGHAT, CDR2 FQNNGV. The CDR3 loop spans 16 amino acids.

CDR3 in amino acids: CSASPSLGGVSYEQYF. In DNA, the CDR3 is TGCAGTGCTTCCCCTTCCCTGGGGGGCGTCTCCTACGAGCAGTACTTC. V gene TRBV20-1 combines with J gene TRBJ2-7; tentatively, D is TRBD1 or TRBD2 (6 bases each). With 5 bases removed from V and 0 bases from J, the gap between germline ends came to 20 bases. Germline V CDR1 and CDR2: DFQATT, SNEGSKA (reference sequence). The CDR3 runs 16 residues.

The chain uses TRBV12-3 or TRBV12-4 and TRBJ2-3; D not resolved. V lost 2 bases and J lost 4, with 10 bases in between. The CDR3 spans 14 residues. The CDR3 coding sequence is TGTGCCAGCAGTTTACGGCGCAGTTCAGATACGCAGTATTTT. As protein: CASSLRRSSDTQYF.

V usage is TRBV29-1 and J usage is TRBJ2-7; 7 bases fit TRBD2. The germline V gene has CDR1 SQVTM and CDR2 ANQGSEA. The CDR3 extends over 13 amino acids. Trimming cost V 6 bases and J 0 bases; bases outside gene matches: 5. CDR3 region: CSVTPGGSYEQYF. DNA for the CDR3: TGCAGCGTAACACCGGGAGGCTCCTACGAGCAGTACTTC.

V is TRBV24-1 and J is TRBJ1-5; 11 bases line up with TRBD1. V dropped 3 bases and J dropped 4; count of bases not matched to a gene: 7. From germline, CDR1 is KGHDR and CDR2 SFDVKD. CDR3 length: 17 amino acids. The CDR3 is CATSDGGQGGSNQPQHF. The CDR3, as DNA: TGTGCCACCAGTGATGGGGGACAGGGGGGAAGTAATCAGCCCCAGCATTTT.

This clonotype occurred many times. The genes are TRBV6-5 and TRBJ2-7, with D perhaps TRBD2 (6 bases). CDR3 size: 15 residues. From germline, CDR1 is MNHEY and CDR2 SVGAGI. V lost 0 bases and J 2 bases, leaving 11 bases between the germline ends. The DNA for the CDR3 is TGTGCCAGCAGTTACTCCGGGGGAGCCCCCTACGAGCAGTACTTC. It encodes CASSYSGGAPYEQYF.

The chain links TRBV9 to TRBJ1-6; no firm D call. With 0 bases removed from V and 9 bases from J, the gap between germline ends came to 16 bases. The CDR3 has 16 amino acids. Germline V gene sequence: CDR1 SGDLS, CDR2 YYNGEE. CDR3 protein: CASSVGESPRGSPLHF. The CDR3 bases are TGTGCCAGCAGCGTAGGGGAGAGCCCGAGAGGTTCACCCCTCCACTTT. The complete variable domain, with remaining parts taken from reference TRBV9 and TRBJ1-6, reads DSGVTQTPKHLITATGQRVTLRCSPRSGDLSVYWYQQSLDQGLQFLIQYYNGEERAKGNILERFSAQQFPDLHSELNLSSLELGDSALYFCASSVGESPRGSPLHFGNGTRLTVT.

Ten or more counts support this clonotype. The rearrangement joins TRBV28 to TRBJ2-5; 7 bases agree with TRBD2. The CDR3 covers 14 residues. With V trimmed by 3 bases and J by 5 bases, 6 bases remained unmatched. Germline V gives CDR1 MDHEN, CDR2 SYDVKM. CDR3 protein: CASSLGGFGETQYF. For the CDR3, the DNA is TGTGCCAGCAGTTTGGGAGGGTTTGGCGAGACCCAGTACTTC.

A note on this clonotype: This may come from a read error, since a much larger clone is one base off. The V and J genes are TRBV29-1 and TRBJ2-7, with TRBD2 matching 11 bases. The CDR3 spans 14 residues. Germline V gene sequence: CDR1 SQVTM, CDR2 ANQGSEA. The CDR3 bases are TGCGGCGTCGCGGGACTAGCGGACCGTTACGAGCAGTACTTC. The encoded protein is CGVAGLADRYEQYF.

This chain uses TRBV18 with TRBJ1-1; D is unresolved. V lost 3 bases to trimming and J lost 0 bases, with 11 bases between them. Germline loops: CDR1 KGHSH, CDR2 LQKENI. The CDR3 has 15 amino acids. The CDR3 spells CASSPEFLMNTEAFF. The CDR3 region has the DNA TGTGCCAGCTCACCTGAATTTCTCATGAACACTGAAGCTTTCTTT.

This clonotype was seen repeatedly, ten times or more. The V call is TRBV28, the J call TRBJ1-5, with D tentatively TRBD1 (6 bases). Germline assignment: CDR1 MDHEN and CDR2 SYDVKM. V was clipped by 6 bases and J by 6 bases, with 12 bases between them. The CDR3 consists of 13 residues. Here the CDR3 reads CASRIIGGQPQHF. CDR3 nucleotides: TGTGCCAGCAGGATTATAGGGGGTCAGCCCCAGCATTTT.

V and J are TRBV18 and TRBJ2-7; no reliable D call. This CDR3 has 16 amino acids. V lost 2 bases and J lost 0, with 14 bases in between. The germline V gene encodes CDR1 KGHSH and CDR2 LQKENI. The CDR3 reads CASSPTPSRSSYEQYF. CDR3 in DNA: TGTGCCAGCTCACCAACTCCTTCCCGGAGCTCCTACGAGCAGTACTTC.

This clonotype was seen ten or more times. The chain has TRBV28 and TRBJ1-2; no firm D call. This CDR3 region has 13 residues. In germline, CDR1 is MDHEN, CDR2 SYDVKM. The V end lost 6 bases, the J end lost 4 bases, and 12 bases lay between the germline ends. CDR3: CASSPQKGYGYTF. The CDR3 coding sequence is TGTGCCAGCAGCCCCCAAAAGGGCTATGGCTACACCTTC.

This chain uses TRBV5-1 with TRBJ1-4, with D uncertain. Germline V gene sequence: CDR1 SGHRS, CDR2 YFSETQ. CDR3 length equals 17 residues. V was cut by 0 bases and J by 4 bases, with 16 bases left in between. The DNA for the CDR3 is TGCGCCAGCAGCTTGGCCAGCGGAGACGTGGTTAATGAAAAACTGTTTTTT. It encodes CASSLASGDVVNEKLFF.

This rearrangement joins TRBV5-1 to TRBJ2-5, with TRBD1 matching 9 bases. The trim removed 6 bases at V and 3 bases at J, leaving 15 bases unmatched. The CDR3 spans 17 residues. CDR1 is SGHRS and CDR2 is YFSETQ in the germline V gene. The CDR3 region is CASNSESDRGGEETQYF. CDR3 DNA sequence: TGCGCCAGCAACTCAGAATCCGACAGGGGGGGAGAAGAGACCCAGTACTTC.

To note about this clonotype: This may come from a read error, since a much larger clone is one base off. The V and J genes are TRBV7-9 and TRBJ1-1, with a weak D call TRBD1 (6 bases). The V end lost 0 bases, the J end lost 4 bases, and 9 bases lay between the germline ends. Germline lookup yields CDR1 SEHNR and CDR2 FQNEAQ (reference sequence). The CDR3 contains 14 residues. The chain's CDR3 is CASSLAGDTTEAFF. CDR3 DNA sequence: TGTGCCAGCAGCTTAGCGGGGGACACCACTGAAGCTTTCTTT.

As concerns this clonotype: One base away lies a much larger clone, so this may be a sequencing read error. This sequence joins TRBV5-1 and TRBJ2-4, with D perhaps TRBD1 or TRBD2 (5 bases each). The CDR3 covers 15 residues. The germline gives CDR1 SGHRS, CDR2 YFSETQ. The CDR3 region has the DNA TGCGTCAGCAGCTTTGGGACCTTCTTGGAAAACATTCAGTACTTC. It is translated as CVSSFGTFLENIQYF.

The genes are TRBV19 and TRBJ2-5; possibly TRBD1 for D (6 bases). This CDR3 comprises 14 residues. The V end lost 5 bases, the J end lost 4 bases, and 14 bases lay between the germline ends. Looked up from germline, CDR1 is LNHDA and CDR2 is SQIVND (reference sequence). CDR3 DNA: TGTGCCAGTAGTCAAGCAGGGGATAGAGAGACCCAGTACTTC. Its protein is CASSQAGDRETQYF.

The table lists this clonotype with many counts. This chain joins TRBV6-1 and TRBJ1-1; D unclear. Per germline, CDR1 MNHNS and CDR2 SASEGT. Trimming removed 6 bases at V and 5 bases at J, with 13 bases between. There are 13 residues in the CDR3. The DNA of the CDR3 is TGTGCCAGCAGCACGTCCTGGCGGACTGAAGCTTTCTTT. Protein sequence: CASSTSWRTEAFF.

This clonotype has a single count. The chain is built from TRBV5-8 and TRBJ1-6; no firm D call. Germline loops: CDR1 SGHTS, CDR2 YDEGEE. Trimming left V 7 bases short and J 7 bases short, with 15 bases between. This CDR3 has 14 residues. The CDR3 coding sequence is TGTGCCAGCCTAGTCCGGGGAACCAATTCACCCCTCCACTTT. Encoded protein: CASLVRGTNSPLHF.

This clonotype has ten or more counts. V and J are TRBV6-2 or TRBV6-3 and TRBJ2-7; 10 bases match TRBD1. Germline loops: CDR1 MNHEY, CDR2 SVGEGT. The V gene end was trimmed by 2 bases and the J gene end by 2 bases; junction bases not matched to a gene: 3. The length of the CDR3 is 15 residues. CDR3 in DNA: TGTGCCAGCAGTTACGGGACAGGGGATCCCTACGAGCAGTACTTC. Translated, it gives CASSYGTGDPYEQYF.

This clonotype has a handful of counts. J is TRBJ1-5 and V is TRBV12-3 or TRBV12-4; TRBD1 agrees at 7 bases. V lost 2 bases to trimming and J lost 3 bases; unmatched junction nucleotides: 4. The CDR3 is made up of 15 amino acids. The CDR3 coding sequence is TGTGCCAGCAGTTTACAGGGGGGAGTCAATCAGCCCCAGCATTTT. The encoded protein is CASSLQGGVNQPQHF.

The gene calls are TRBV7-2 and TRBJ2-5; D not certain. Germline CDR1 and CDR2: SGHTA and FQGNSA. Trimming stripped 2 bases from V and 5 bases from J, with 12 bases between. The CDR3 has 14 amino acids. The chain's CDR3 is CASSLMGFIETQYF. The CDR3 DNA reads as TGTGCCAGCAGCTTAATGGGATTCATCGAGACCCAGTACTTC.

This clonotype has ten or more counts. The genes are TRBV6-5 and TRBJ1-1; tentatively, D is TRBD1 (5 bases). This CDR3 contains 15 residues. The germline V gene has CDR1 MNHEY and CDR2 SVGAGI. V was clipped by 4 bases and J by 6 bases, with 18 bases between them. The CDR3: CASSSAPGVHPEAFF. CDR3 coding DNA: TGTGCCAGCAGTTCCGCTCCGGGGGTACACCCTGAAGCTTTCTTT.

The rearrangement uses TRBV30 and TRBJ1-1; 7 positions agree with TRBD1. Trimming cost V 2 bases and J 6 bases; bases outside gene matches: 9. The CDR3 runs 14 residues. Germline CDR1 GTSNPN, CDR2 SVGIG (reference sequence). The CDR3 protein is CAWSTGTAFPEAFF. The CDR3 coding sequence is TGTGCCTGGAGTACCGGGACAGCTTTTCCTGAAGCTTTCTTT.

This clonotype has only a few counts. The chain employs TRBV4-3 and TRBJ1-2; D not resolved. V was trimmed by 0 bases and J by 8 bases, leaving 22 bases between them. This CDR3 has 17 residues. Germline V gene data show CDR1 as LGHNA and CDR2 as YSLEER. The CDR3 nucleotides read TGCGCCAGCAGCCAAGACCCCCTCGGGTTCTCTTCATGGGGCTACACCTTC. Protein: CASSQDPLGFSSWGYTF.

The rearrangement joins TRBV20-1 to TRBJ2-1; a possible D gene is TRBD1 (6 bases). Germline V gives CDR1 DFQATT, CDR2 SNEGSKA (reference sequence). The V gene lost 1 base and the J gene lost 11 bases, with 15 bases spanning the gap. This CDR3 has 13 residues. The CDR3 nucleotides read TGCAGTGCTAGAGCCCTCGGACAGACGAAGCAGTTCTTC. Its translation: CSARALGQTKQFF.

CDR3 sequence reads: CASSLPPPASGRREQFF. The CDR3, as DNA: TGTGCCAGCAGTTTGCCCCCTCCGGCTAGCGGGAGGCGTGAGCAGTTCTTC. The chain joins TRBV28 to TRBJ2-1, with 11 bases matching TRBD2. The V gene end was trimmed by 3 bases and the J gene end by 9 bases; junction bases not matched to a gene: 13. The CDR3 runs to 17 residues. CDR1 and CDR2 (germline): MDHEN, SYDVKM.